This TCR beta chain was obtained from a study of blood T cell repertoires in COVID-19. On the study more broadly: In each case, the material was cDNA or gDNA derived from T cells, B-cell-depleted T cells, or PBMCs.

TCRdb's table, derived via immunoSEQ multiplex PCR, lists solely in-frame clones and lacks some. This sample yields approximately 300,000 clones, of which about 86% are seen a single time; about a sixth belongs to the top ten. V gave up 6 bases and J gave up 7 bases; unmatched junction bases: 8. This CDR3 has 13 amino acids. This clonotype was obtained from a person aged 65-85 years with COVID-19, enrolled during active disease. V is TRBV12-3 or TRBV12-4 and J is TRBJ1-2, with 7 bases fitting TRBD1. The source material was peripheral blood. The DNA of the CDR3 is TGTGCCAGCAGCCACAGGGGCGCGGGTGGCTACACCTTC. Translated: CASSHRGAGGYTF.